This TCR beta chain was found in a study of PD-1 blockade in classical Hodgkin lymphoma. CDR1 SGHAT and CDR2 FQNNGV come from the germline V gene. V lost 5 bases, J lost 2 bases, and 28 bases lay in between. CDR3 length: 19 residues. The patients all showed relapse after autologous stem cell transplantation, while their brentuximab vedotin exposure varied. Method: immunoSEQ multiplex PCR; TCRdb's copy keeps in-frame clones and lacks some. The table has tens of thousands of clones, under 90% seen once. This specimen consisted of peripheral blood mononuclear cells (PBMCs), obtained at baseline. This receptor was identified in a human donor with classical Hodgkin lymphoma. This chain uses TRBV11-2 with TRBJ2-7; D may match TRBD1 or TRBD2 (6 bases each). The CDR3 coding sequence is TGTGCCAGCAGCGCGCCCCCGGGGGCATTACTAAACCCCACCTACGAGCAGTACTTC. It translates to CASSAPPGALLNPTYEQYF.